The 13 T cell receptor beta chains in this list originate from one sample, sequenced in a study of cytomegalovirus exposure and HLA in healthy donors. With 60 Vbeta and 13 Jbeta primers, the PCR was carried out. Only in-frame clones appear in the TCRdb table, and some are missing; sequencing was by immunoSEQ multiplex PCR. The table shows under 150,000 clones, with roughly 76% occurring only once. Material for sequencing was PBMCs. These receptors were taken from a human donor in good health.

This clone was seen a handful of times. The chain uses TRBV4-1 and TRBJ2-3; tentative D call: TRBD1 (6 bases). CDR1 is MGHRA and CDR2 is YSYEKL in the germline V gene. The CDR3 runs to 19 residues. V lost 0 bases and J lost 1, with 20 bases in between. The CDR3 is CASSQDSHALGAGTDTQYF. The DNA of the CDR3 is TGCGCCAGCAGCCAAGATTCCCATGCTTTGGGGGCCGGCACAGATACGCAGTATTTT.

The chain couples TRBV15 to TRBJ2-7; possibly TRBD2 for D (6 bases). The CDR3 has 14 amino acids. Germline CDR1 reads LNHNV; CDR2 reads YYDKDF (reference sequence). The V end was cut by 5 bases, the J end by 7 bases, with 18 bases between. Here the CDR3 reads CATSGTGVLEEQYF. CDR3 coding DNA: TGTGCCACCAGCGGAACGGGGGTCTTAGAAGAGCAGTACTTC.

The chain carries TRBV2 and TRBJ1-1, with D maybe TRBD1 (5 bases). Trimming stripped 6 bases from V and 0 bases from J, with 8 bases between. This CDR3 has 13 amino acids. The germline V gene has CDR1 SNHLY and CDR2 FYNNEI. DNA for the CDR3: TGTGCCAGCAGGTGGACACTGAACACTGAAGCTTTCTTT. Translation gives CASRWTLNTEAFF.

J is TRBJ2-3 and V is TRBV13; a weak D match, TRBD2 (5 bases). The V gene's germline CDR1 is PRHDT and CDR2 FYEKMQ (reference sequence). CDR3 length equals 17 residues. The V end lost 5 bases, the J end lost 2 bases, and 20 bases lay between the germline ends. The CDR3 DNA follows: TGTGCCAGCAGCACCCGGGAAGGCCTTTTGCACACAGATACGCAGTATTTT. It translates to CASSTREGLLHTDTQYF.

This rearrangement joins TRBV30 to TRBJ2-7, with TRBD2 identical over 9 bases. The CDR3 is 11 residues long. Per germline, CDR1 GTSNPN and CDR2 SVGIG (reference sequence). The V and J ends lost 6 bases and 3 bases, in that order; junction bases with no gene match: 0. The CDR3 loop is CACSGSYEQYF. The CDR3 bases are TGTGCCTGTAGCGGGAGCTACGAGCAGTACTTC.

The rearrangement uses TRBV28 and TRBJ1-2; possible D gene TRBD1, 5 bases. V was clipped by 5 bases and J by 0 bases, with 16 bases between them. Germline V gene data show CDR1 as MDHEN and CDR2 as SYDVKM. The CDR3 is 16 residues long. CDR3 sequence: CASSDTGDIANYGYTF. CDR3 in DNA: TGTGCCAGCAGTGACACAGGAGATATAGCTAACTATGGCTACACCTTC.

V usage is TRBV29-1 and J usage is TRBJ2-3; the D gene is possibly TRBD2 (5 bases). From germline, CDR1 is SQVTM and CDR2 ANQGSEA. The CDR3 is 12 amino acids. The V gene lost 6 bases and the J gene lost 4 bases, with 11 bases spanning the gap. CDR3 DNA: TGCAGCGTGGAGGCGGGCTCAGATACGCAGTATTTT. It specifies CSVEAGSDTQYF.

The CDR3 loop is CASSPYSGQVHEQYF. The CDR3 DNA is TGTGCCAGCTCACCATACTCGGGACAGGTCCACGAGCAGTACTTC. This sequence joins TRBV18 and TRBJ2-7; 8 bases are shared with TRBD1. The CDR3 runs 15 residues. J gave up 5 bases and V 2 bases, and 8 bases lay outside the gene matches. Germline-derived CDR1 and CDR2 are KGHSH and LQKENI.

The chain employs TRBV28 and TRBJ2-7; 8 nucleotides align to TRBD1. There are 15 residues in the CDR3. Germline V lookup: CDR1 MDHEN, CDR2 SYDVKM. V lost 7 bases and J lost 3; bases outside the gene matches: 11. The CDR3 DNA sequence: TGTGCCAGCAACGTCCAGGACAGGGTAGGCTACGAGCAGTACTTC. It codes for CASNVQDRVGYEQYF.

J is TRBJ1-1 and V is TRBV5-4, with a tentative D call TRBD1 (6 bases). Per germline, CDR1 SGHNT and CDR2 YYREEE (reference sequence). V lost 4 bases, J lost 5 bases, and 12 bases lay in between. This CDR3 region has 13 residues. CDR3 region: CASSKQGWTEAFF. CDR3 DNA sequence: TGTGCCAGCAGCAAACAGGGTTGGACTGAAGCTTTCTTT. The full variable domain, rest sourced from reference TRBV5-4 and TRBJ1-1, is ETGVTQSPTHLIKTRGQQVTLRCSSQSGHNTVSWYQQALGQGPQFIFQYYREEENGRGNFPPRFSGLQFPNYSSELNVNALELDDSALYLCASSKQGWTEAFFGQGTRLTVV.

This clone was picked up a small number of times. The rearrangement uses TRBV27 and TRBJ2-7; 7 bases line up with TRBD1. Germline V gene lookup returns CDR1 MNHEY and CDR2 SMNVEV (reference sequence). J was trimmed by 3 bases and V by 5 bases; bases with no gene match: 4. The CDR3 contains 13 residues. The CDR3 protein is CASSQGGVYEQYF. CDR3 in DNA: TGTGCCAGCAGTCAAGGGGGCGTCTACGAGCAGTACTTC.

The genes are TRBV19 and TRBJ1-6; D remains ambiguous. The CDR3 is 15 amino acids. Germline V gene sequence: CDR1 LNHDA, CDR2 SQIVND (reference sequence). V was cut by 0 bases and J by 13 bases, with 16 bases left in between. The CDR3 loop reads CASSIEGGYGRPLHF. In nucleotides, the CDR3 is TGTGCCAGTAGTATAGAAGGCGGCTACGGAAGGCCCCTCCACTTT.

The chain's CDR3 is CASSQYSGGRYEQYF. In DNA form, the CDR3 reads TGCGCCAGCAGCCAATATAGCGGGGGGCGGTACGAGCAGTACTTC. V gene TRBV4-1 combines with J gene TRBJ2-7, with 10 bases identical to TRBD2. The germline V gene has CDR1 MGHRA and CDR2 YSYEKL. The CDR3 consists of 15 residues. V was pared by 2 bases and J by 4 bases, with 5 bases of the junction left unmatched.